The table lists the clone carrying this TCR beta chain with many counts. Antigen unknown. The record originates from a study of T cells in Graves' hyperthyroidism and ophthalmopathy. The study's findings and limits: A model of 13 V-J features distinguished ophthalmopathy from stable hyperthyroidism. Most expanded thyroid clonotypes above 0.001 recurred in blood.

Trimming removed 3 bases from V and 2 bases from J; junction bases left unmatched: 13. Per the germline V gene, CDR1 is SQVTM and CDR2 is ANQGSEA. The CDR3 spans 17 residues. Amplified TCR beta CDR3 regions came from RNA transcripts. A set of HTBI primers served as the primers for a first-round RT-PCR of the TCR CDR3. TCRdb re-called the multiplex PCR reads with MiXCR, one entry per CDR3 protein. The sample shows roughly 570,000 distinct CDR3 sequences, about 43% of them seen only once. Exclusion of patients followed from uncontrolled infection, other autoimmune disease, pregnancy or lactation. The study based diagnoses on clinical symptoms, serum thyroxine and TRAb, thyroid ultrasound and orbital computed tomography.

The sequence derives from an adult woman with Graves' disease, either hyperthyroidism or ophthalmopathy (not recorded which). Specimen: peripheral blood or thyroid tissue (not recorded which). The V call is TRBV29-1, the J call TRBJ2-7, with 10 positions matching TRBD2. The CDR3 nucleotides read TGCAGCGTTGACGGGCTAGCGGGAGTCCCACATCCCTACGAGCAGTACTTC. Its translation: CSVDGLAGVPHPYEQYF.